This record looks at one TCR beta chain sequence and its context. As yet, its antigen is unknown. Positively selected for CCR7, the CD45RO-negative cells used as naive CD8 cells excluded terminally differentiated effector memory CD45RA+ cells. The method was immunoSEQ multiplex PCR; TCRdb's version includes in-frame clones alone and lacks a portion of them. In the table there are about 2.1 million clones, just under 95% of which are singletons. Germline trimming cut 6 bases from V and 4 bases from J; bases unmatched to any gene: 4. Germline lookup yields CDR1 MDHEN and CDR2 SYDVKM. The CDR3 is 13 residues long. This record belongs to a study of shared clonotypes between healthy human individuals. Findings and caveats of the study: It was expected that sequencing depth would affect clonotype sharing among donors.

This sequence was found in a man between 18 and 35 years old in good health. Some clones in this sample may be carry-over from other donors' samples. The gene calls are TRBV28 and TRBJ1-1; 8 positions agree with TRBD1. Source material: naive CD8+ T cells from PBMCs. The CDR3 DNA reads as TGTGCCAGCAGCGACAGGGGCTTCACTGAAGCTTTCTTT. This codes for CASSDRGFTEAFF.